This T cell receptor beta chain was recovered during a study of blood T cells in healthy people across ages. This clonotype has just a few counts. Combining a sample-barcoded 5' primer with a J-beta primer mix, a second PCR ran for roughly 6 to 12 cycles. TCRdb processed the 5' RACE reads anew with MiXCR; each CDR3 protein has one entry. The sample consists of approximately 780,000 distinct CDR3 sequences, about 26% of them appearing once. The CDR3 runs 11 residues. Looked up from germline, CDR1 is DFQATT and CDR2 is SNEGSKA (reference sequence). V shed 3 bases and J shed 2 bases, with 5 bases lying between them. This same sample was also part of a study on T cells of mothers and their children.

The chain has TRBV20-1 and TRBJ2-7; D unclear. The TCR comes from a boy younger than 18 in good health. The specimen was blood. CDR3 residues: CSASTAYEQYF. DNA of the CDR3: TGCAGTGCTAGTACTGCCTACGAGCAGTACTTC.